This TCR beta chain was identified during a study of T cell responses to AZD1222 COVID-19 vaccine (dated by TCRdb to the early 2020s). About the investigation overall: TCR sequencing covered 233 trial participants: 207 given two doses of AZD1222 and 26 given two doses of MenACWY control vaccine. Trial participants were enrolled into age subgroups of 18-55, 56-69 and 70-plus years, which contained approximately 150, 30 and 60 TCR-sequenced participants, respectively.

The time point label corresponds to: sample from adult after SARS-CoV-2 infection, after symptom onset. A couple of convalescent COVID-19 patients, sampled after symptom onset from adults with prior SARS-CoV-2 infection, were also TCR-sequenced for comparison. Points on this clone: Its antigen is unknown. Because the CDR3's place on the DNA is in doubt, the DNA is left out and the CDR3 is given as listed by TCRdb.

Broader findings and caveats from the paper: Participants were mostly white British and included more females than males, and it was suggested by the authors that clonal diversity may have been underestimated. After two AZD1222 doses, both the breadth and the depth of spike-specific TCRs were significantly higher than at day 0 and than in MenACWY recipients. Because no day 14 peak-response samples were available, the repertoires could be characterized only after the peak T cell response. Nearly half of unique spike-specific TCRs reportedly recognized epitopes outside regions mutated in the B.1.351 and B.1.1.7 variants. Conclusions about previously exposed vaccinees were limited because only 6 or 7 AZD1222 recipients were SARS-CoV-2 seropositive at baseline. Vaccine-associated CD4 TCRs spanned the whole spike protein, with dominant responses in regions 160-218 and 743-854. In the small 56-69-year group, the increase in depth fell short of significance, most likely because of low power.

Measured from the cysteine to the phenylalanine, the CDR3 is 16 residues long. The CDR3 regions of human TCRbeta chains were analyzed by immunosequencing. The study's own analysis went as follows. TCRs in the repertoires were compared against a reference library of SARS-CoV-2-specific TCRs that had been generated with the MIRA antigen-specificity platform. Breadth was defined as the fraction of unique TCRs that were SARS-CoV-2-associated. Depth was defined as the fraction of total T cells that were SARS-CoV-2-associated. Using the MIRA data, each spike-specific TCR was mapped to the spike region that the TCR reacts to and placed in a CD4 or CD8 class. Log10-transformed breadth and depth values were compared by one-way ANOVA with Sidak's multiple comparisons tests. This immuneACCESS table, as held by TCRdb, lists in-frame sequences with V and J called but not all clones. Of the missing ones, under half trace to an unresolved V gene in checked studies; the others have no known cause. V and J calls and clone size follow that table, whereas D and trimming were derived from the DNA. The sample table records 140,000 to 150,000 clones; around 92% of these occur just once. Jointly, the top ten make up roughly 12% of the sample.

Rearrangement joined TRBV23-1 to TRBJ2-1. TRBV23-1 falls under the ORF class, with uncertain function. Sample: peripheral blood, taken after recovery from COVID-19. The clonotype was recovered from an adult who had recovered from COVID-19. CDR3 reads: CASSQSSGRGPDEQFF.